This TCR beta chain was retrieved from a study of blood T cell repertoires in COVID-19. Study at large: T cells, B-cell-depleted T cells, or PBMCs supplied cDNA or gDNA.

V was cut by 2 bases and J by 5 bases, with 6 bases left in between. Germline CDR1 reads SEHNR; CDR2 reads FQNEAQ (reference sequence). The CDR3 has 12 amino acids. TCRdb keeps only in-frame clones here, not all; method: immunoSEQ multiplex PCR. The sample lists approximately 360,000 clones, nearly 90% seen once, with around 7% in the top ten. Input material: peripheral blood. The gene calls are TRBV7-9 and TRBJ1-1, with TRBD1 as a possible D gene (5 bases). The TCR originated in a man aged 18 to 30 with active or convalescent COVID-19. CDR3 DNA: TGTGCCAGCAGCTTAAAGGGGACTGAAGCTTTCTTT. Protein: CASSLKGTEAFF.